The subject of this entry is one T cell receptor (beta chain). This CDR3 spans 14 amino acids. The J segment lost 8 bases and the V segment lost 4 bases, leaving 8 bases of the junction unmatched. Germline V gives CDR1 MDHEN, CDR2 SYDVKM. cDNA synthesis used the whole RNA isolate, giving expressed TCRB sequences. TCRdb's copy holds only in-frame clones and misses some; the assay was immunoSEQ multiplex PCR. The data show roughly 140,000 clones, roughly 10% seen once. The data are from a study of beta chain features in type 1 diabetes. The sequence was obtained from a man younger than 30 in good health. The rearrangement uses TRBV28 and TRBJ2-1, with 7 bases lining up with TRBD1. Sequenced: central memory CD4+ T cells from blood. CDR3 nucleotides: TGTGCCAGCAGTTCCCATGACAGGGAGTATGAGCAGTTCTTC. This encodes CASSSHDREYEQFF.